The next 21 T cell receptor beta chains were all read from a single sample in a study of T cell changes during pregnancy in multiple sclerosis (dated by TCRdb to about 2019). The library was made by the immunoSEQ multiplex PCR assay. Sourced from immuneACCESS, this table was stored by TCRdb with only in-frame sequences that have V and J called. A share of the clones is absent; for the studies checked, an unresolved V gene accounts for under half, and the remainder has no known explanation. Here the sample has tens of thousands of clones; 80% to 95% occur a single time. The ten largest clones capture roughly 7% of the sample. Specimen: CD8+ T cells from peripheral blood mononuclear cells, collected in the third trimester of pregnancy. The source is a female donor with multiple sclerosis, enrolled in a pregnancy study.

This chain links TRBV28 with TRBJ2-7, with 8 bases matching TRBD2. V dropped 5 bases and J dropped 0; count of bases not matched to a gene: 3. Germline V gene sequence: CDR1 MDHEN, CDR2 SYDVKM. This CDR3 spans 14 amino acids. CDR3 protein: CASSASGSSYEQYF. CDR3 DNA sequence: TGTGCCAGCAGTGCCAGCGGGAGCTCCTACGAGCAGTACTTC.

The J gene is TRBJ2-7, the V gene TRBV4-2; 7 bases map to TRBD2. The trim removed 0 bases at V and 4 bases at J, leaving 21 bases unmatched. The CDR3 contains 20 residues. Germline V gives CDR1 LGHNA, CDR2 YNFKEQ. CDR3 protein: CASSQDRSGGPKFSWYEQYF. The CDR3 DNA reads TGTGCCAGCAGCCAAGATCGGTCGGGAGGACCTAAGTTTTCGTGGTACGAGCAGTACTTC.

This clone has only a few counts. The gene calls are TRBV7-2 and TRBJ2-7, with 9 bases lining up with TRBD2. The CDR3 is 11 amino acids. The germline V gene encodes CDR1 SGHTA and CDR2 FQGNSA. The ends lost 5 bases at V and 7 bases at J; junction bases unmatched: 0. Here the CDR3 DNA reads TGTGCCAGCAGCGCGGGGGGGGAGCAGTACTTC. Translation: CASSAGGEQYF. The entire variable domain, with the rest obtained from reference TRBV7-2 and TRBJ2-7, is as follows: GAGVSQSPSNKVTEKGKDVELRCDPISGHTALYWYRQSLGQGLEFLIYFQGNSAPDKSGLPSDRFSAERTGGSVSTLTIQRTQQEDSAVYLCASSAGGEQYFGPGTRLTVT.

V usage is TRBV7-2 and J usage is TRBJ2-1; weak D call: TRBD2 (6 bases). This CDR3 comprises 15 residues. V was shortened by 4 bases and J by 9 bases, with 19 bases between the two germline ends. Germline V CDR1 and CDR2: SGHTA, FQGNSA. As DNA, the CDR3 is TGTGCCAGCAGCTCGGGACTTCCCCCCGGGAGTGAGCAGTTCTTC. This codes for CASSSGLPPGSEQFF.

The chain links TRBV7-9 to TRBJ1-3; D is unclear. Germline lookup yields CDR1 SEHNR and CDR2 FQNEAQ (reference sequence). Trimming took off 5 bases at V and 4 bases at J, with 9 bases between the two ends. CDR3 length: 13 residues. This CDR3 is CASSPSEGNTIYF. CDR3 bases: TGTGCCAGCAGCCCCTCAGAAGGAAACACCATATATTTT.

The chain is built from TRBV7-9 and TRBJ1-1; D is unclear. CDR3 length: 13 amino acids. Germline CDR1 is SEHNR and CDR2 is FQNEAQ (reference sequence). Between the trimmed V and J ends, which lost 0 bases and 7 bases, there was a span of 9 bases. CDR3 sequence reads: CASSLAMRNEAFF. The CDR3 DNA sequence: TGTGCCAGCAGCTTAGCGATGAGGAATGAAGCTTTCTTT.

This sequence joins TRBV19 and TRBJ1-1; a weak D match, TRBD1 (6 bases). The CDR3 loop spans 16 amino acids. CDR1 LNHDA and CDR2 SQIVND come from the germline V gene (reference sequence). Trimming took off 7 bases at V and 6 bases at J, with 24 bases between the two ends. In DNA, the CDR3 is TGTGCCAGTACTCCATATATCACCACAGGGTTGGCTGAAGCTTTCTTT. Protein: CASTPYITTGLAEAFF.

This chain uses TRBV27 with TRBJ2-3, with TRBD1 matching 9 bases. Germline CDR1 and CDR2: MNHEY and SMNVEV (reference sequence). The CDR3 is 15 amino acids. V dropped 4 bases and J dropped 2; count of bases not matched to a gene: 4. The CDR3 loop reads CASSSTGGVTDTQYF. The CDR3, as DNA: TGTGCCAGCAGTTCTACAGGGGGCGTCACAGATACGCAGTATTTT.

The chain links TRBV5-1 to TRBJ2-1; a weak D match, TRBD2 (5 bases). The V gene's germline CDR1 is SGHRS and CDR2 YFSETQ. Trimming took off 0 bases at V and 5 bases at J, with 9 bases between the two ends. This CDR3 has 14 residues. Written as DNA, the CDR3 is TGCGCCAGCAGCTTGGTCACAGCGGACAATGAGCAGTTCTTC. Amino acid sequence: CASSLVTADNEQFF. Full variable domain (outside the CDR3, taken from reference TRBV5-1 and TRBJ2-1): KAGVTQTPRYLIKTRGQQVTLSCSPISGHRSVSWYQQTPGQGLQFLFEYFSETQRNKGNFPGRFSGRQFSNSRSEMNVSTLELGDSALYLCASSLVTADNEQFFGPGTRLTVL.

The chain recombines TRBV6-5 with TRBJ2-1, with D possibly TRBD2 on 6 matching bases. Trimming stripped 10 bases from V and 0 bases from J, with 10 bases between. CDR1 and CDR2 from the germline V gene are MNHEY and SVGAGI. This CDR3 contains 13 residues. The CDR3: CATSASSYNEQFF. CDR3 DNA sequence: TGTGCCACTAGCGCGAGCTCCTACAATGAGCAGTTCTTC.

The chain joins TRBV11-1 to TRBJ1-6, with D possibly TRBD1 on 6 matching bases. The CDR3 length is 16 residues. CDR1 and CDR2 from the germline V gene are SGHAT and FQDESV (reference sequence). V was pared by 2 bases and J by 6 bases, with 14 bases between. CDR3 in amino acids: CASSLTADSFNSPLHF. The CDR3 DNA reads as TGTGCCAGCAGCTTAACAGCGGACAGTTTTAATTCACCCCTCCACTTT.

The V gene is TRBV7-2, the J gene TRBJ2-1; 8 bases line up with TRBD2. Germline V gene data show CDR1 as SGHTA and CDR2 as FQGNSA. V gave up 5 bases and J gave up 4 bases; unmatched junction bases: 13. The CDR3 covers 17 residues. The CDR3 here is CASSTSLERGPYNEQFF. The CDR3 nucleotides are TGTGCCAGCAGCACCTCCCTGGAGCGGGGGCCATACAATGAGCAGTTCTTC. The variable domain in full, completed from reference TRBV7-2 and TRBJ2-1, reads GAGVSQSPSNKVTEKGKDVELRCDPISGHTALYWYRQSLGQGLEFLIYFQGNSAPDKSGLPSDRFSAERTGGSVSTLTIQRTQQEDSAVYLCASSTSLERGPYNEQFFGPGTRLTVL.

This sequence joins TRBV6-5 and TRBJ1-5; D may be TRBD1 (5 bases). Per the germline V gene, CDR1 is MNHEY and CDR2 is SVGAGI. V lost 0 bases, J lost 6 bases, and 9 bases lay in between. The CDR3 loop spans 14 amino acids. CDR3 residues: CASSYSGPGQPQHF. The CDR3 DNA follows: TGTGCCAGCAGTTACTCGGGGCCGGGTCAGCCCCAGCATTTT.

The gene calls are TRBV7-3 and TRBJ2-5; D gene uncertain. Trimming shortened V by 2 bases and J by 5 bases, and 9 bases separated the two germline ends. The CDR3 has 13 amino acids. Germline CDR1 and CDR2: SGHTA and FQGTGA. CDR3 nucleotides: TGTGCCAGCAGCTTATACAGCTCGGAGACCCAGTACTTC. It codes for CASSLYSSETQYF.

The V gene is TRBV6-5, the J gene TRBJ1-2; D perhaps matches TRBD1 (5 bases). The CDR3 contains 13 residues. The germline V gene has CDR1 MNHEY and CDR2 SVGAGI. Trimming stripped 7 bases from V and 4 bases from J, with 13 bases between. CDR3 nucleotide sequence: TGTGCCAGCACTGCGGGACGCTTCTATGGCTACACCTTC. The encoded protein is CASTAGRFYGYTF.

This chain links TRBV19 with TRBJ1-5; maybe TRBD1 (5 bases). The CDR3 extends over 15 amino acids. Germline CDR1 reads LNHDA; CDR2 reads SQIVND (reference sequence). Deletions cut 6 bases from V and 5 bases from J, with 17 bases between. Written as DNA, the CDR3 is TGTGCCAGTAGGGCGAGGGGTCGGGGGGATCAGCCCCAGCATTTT. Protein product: CASRARGRGDQPQHF.

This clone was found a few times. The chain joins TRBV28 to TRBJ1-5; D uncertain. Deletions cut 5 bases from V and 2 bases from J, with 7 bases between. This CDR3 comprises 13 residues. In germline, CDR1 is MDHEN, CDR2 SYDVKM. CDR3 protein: CASSETGNQPQHF. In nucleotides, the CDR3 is TGTGCCAGCAGTGAAACTGGCAATCAGCCCCAGCATTTT.

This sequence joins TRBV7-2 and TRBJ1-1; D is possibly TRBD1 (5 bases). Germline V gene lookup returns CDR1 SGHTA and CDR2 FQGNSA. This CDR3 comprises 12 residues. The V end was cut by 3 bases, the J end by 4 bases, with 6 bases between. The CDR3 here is CASSFTGTEAFF. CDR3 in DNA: TGTGCCAGCAGCTTTACAGGCACTGAAGCTTTCTTT.

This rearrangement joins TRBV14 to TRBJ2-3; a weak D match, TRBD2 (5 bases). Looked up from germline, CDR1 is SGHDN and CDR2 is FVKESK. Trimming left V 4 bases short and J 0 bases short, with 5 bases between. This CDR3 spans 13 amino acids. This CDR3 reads CASSPGSTDTQYF. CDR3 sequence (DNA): TGTGCCAGCAGCCCGGGGAGCACAGATACGCAGTATTTT.

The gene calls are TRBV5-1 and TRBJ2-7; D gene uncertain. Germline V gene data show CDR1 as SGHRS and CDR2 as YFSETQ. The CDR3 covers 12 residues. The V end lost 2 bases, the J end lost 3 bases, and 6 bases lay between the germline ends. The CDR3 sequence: CASSFGNYEQYF. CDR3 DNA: TGCGCCAGCAGCTTTGGCAACTACGAGCAGTACTTC.

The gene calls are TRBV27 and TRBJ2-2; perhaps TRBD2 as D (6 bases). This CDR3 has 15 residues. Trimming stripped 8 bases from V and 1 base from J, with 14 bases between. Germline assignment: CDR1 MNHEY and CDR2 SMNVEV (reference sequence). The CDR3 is CASGVWGGNTGELFF. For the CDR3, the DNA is TGTGCCAGCGGGGTTTGGGGAGGGAACACCGGGGAGCTGTTTTTT.